These 8 T cell receptor beta chains were all obtained from the same sample, sequenced in a study of CD8 T cells in Susac syndrome. Reverse transcription of roughly 0.5 to 1 ug RNA used random hexamers. TCRdb re-called the immunoSEQ multiplex PCR reads through MiXCR, storing one row per CDR3 protein. The sample holds about 69,000 distinct CDR3 sequences, over 75% seen once. Sequencing was performed on CD8+ T cells from PBMCs. These receptors were collected from a human donor with multiple sclerosis.

This clonotype was picked up one time. The V gene is TRBV20-1, the J gene TRBJ2-1; tentative D call: TRBD2 (6 bases). This CDR3 spans 16 amino acids. CDR1 is DFQATT and CDR2 is SNEGSKA in the germline V gene (reference sequence). The V gene lost 1 base and the J gene lost 7 bases, with 20 bases spanning the gap. As DNA, the CDR3 is TGCAGTGCTAGAGGACGTCGCGGGACTCTACCAAATGAGCAGTTCTTC. It encodes CSARGRRGTLPNEQFF.

This sequence joins TRBV7-7 and TRBJ2-1; D is possibly TRBD2 (6 bases). The length of the CDR3 is 13 residues. The germline CDR1 and CDR2 sequences are SSHAT and FNYEAQ (reference sequence). The CDR3 sequence: CAVGDSVANEQFF. Here the CDR3 DNA reads TGTGCAGTAGGGGACTCTGTTGCGAATGAGCAGTTCTTC.

This chain joins TRBV30 and TRBJ2-7; weak D call: TRBD2 (6 bases). Looked up from germline, CDR1 is GTSNPN and CDR2 is SVGIG (reference sequence). CDR3 length: 14 residues. V gave up 1 base and J gave up 3 bases, with 13 bases separating them. CDR3 DNA sequence: TGTGCCTGGAGTGCCCGGGGGTGGATCTACGAGCAGTACTTC. This sequence encodes CAWSARGWIYEQYF.

The CDR3 sequence: CASSQGATEAFF. DNA of the CDR3: TGTGCCAGCAGTCAGGGGGCAACTGAAGCTTTCTTT. The chain has TRBV27 and TRBJ1-1; 8 bases match TRBD1. From germline, CDR1 is MNHEY and CDR2 SMNVEV (reference sequence). The CDR3 sequence is 12 residues long. Unmatched junction bases numbered 1, after V lost 5 bases and J lost 5 bases.

This sequence joins TRBV7-2 and TRBJ1-4; possible D gene TRBD1, 6 bases. CDR3 size: 15 residues. The germline V and J ends were trimmed by 6 bases and 8 bases, with 19 bases remaining between them. The V gene's germline CDR1 is SGHTA and CDR2 FQGNSA. CDR3 in amino acids: CASSSLGTSFEKLFF. The DNA for the CDR3 is TGTGCCAGCAGTTCTCTCGGGACATCGTTCGAAAAACTGTTTTTT.

CDR3 nucleotides: TGTGCCAGCAGCCCAGCGGGAGTTCATGAGCAGTACTTC. Translated: CASSPAGVHEQYF. The V call is TRBV11-2, the J call TRBJ2-7, with 8 nucleotides matching TRBD2. The CDR3 consists of 13 residues. Per germline, CDR1 SGHAT and CDR2 FQNNGV. With 5 bases clipped from V and 7 bases from J, the junction kept 7 bases outside the gene matches.

The CDR3 sequence: CAGPQIFLAGGPTGELFF. The CDR3 nucleotides read TGCGCGGGCCCTCAGATTTTTTTGGCGGGAGGGCCAACCGGGGAGCTGTTTTTT. The V and J genes are TRBV23-1 and TRBJ2-2; 9 nucleotides line up with TRBD2. TRBV23-1 is placed among ORFs of uncertain function. The CDR3 totals 18 residues.

V usage is TRBV27 and J usage is TRBJ2-7, with 10 positions matching TRBD2. Germline lookup yields CDR1 MNHEY and CDR2 SMNVEV (reference sequence). The CDR3 length is 15 residues. J was trimmed by 6 bases and V by 3 bases; bases with no gene match: 8. DNA for the CDR3: TGTGCCAGCAGTTTTGGCCTAGCGGGAGTGCCCGAGCAGTACTTC. Residues: CASSFGLAGVPEQYF.